This T cell receptor (beta chain) was sequenced for a study of OX40 agonist ivuxolimab in advanced cancers. Regarding the complete study: Ivuxolimab, which targeted the costimulatory receptor OX40 (CD134), was an agonistic, fully human IgG2 monoclonal antibody. Intravenous ivuxolimab was administered to patients every 2 weeks at six dose levels: 0.01, 0.1, 0.3, 1.5, 3 and 10 mg/kg. Of the roughly 51 patients in dose escalation, approximately 20 had hepatocellular carcinoma, some 15 had melanoma, 9 had renal cell carcinoma and 9 had head and neck cancer. In the dose-escalation cohort, approximately 82% of patients were male, and the mean age was roughly 60 years with a range of about 20 to 80. Patients were allowed to have had prior anti-PD-1, anti-PD-L1 or anti-CTLA-4 therapy, and 40% of the dose-escalation patients had previously received checkpoint inhibitors. Partial responses were achieved by three dose-escalation patients, of whom one had hepatocellular carcinoma and two had cutaneous melanoma. The purpose of peripheral TCRbeta sequencing was to test whether ivuxolimab changed TCR sequence diversity and led to clonal T-cell expansion. The paper reports the monotherapy dose-escalation portion (N ≈ 50 patients) of the phase I ivuxolimab trial.

General conclusions and limits of the study: At doses of 0.1 to 3.0 mg/kg, clonal expansion of both CD4+ and CD8+ blood T cells was observed from baseline to week 6. Low levels of normalized T-cell clonal expansion were also seen in some nonresponding patients. Which antigens the clonally expanded peripheral T cells were specific for was not determined. On average, CD8+ T cells showed more expanded clones than CD4+ T cells after ivuxolimab. In the 0.1-3.0 mg/kg groups, partial responders had among the lowest normalized peripheral clonal expansion, particularly in CD8+ T cells.

Patients with autoimmune disease history or receiving systemic immunosuppression were excluded from the trial. Peripheral blood for TCR sequencing was drawn from every dose cohort at baseline, at cycle 4 day 1 and at cycle 7 day 1. Samples were obtained from an open-label, multicenter, first-in-human phase I dose-escalation trial of ivuxolimab. Adults with locally advanced or metastatic melanoma, renal cell, hepatocellular, or head and neck squamous cell carcinoma were enrolled in the trial. Before TCR sequencing, CD4+ and CD8+ T cells were separately sorted from peripheral blood. Genomic DNA was isolated from the sorted cells so that the TCRbeta CDR3 region could be sequenced. The immunoSEQ Assay was used to sequence the TCRbeta CDR3 regions. In its TCRdb copy, this immuneACCESS table keeps in-frame sequences only and misses some clones. Where compared with another copy, unresolved V genes explain less than half of these, and the others have no known cause. In all, the sample holds tens of thousands of clones, and around 77% of those were seen once. Together, the top ten hold roughly a fifth of the sample.

In its sample, this clone was seen once. It has no known antigen specificity. No clone much larger than this one lies a single base away; base qualities are absent. Sequenced here: CD4+ or CD8+ T cells sorted from blood, sampled in a trial of the OX40 agonist ivuxolimab. This clonotype was obtained from an adult with an advanced solid tumor such as melanoma, head and neck, liver or kidney cancer.

The encoded CDR3 is CASSPGQGRLYEQYF. The nucleotide sequence is given as TGTGCCAGCAGTCCCGGACAGGGGAGGCTATACGAGCAGTACTTC. The chain uses TRBV28 and TRBJ2-7, and TRBD1 matches 9 of the central bases. Reading the germline V gene gives CDR1 MDHEN and CDR2 SYDVKM. At the junction V is shortened by 5 bases and J by 4 bases; bases outside the gene matches: 9. From the cysteine through the phenylalanine, the CDR3 covers 15 amino acids. Left in the record is the CDR3 DNA by itself, 45 bases read in frame from the first base. Reference TRBV28 and TRBJ2-7 proteins supply the regions before and after the CDR3; the full variable domain is: DVKVTQSSRYLVKRTGEKVFLECVQDMDHENMFWYRQDPGLGLRLIYFSYDVKMKEKGDIPEGYSVSREKKERFSLILESASTNQTSMYLCASSPGQGRLYEQYFGPGTRLTVT.